This TCR beta chain was sequenced for a study of blood T cell repertoires in COVID-19. Overall study context: PBMCs, B-cell-depleted T cells, or T cells provided the cDNA or gDNA that made up the material.

The table came from immunoSEQ multiplex PCR; TCRdb's copy has only in-frame clones and leaves some out. The profile covers roughly 42,000 clones, with 80% to 90% appearing a single time and 13% taken by the ten largest. This CDR3 contains 14 residues. CDR1 MNHEY and CDR2 SMNVEV come from the germline V gene (reference sequence). J gave up 9 bases and V 3 bases, and 10 bases lay outside the gene matches. The gene calls are TRBV27 and TRBJ2-5; TRBD1 agrees at 7 bases. Sequencing was carried out using peripheral blood. This clonotype was sampled from a woman in her 70s in a cohort sampled during active COVID-19. CDR3 sequence (DNA): TGTGCCAGCAGTTTGACAGGGTTAAGTAGAGCCCAGTACTTC. Translating gives CASSLTGLSRAQYF.